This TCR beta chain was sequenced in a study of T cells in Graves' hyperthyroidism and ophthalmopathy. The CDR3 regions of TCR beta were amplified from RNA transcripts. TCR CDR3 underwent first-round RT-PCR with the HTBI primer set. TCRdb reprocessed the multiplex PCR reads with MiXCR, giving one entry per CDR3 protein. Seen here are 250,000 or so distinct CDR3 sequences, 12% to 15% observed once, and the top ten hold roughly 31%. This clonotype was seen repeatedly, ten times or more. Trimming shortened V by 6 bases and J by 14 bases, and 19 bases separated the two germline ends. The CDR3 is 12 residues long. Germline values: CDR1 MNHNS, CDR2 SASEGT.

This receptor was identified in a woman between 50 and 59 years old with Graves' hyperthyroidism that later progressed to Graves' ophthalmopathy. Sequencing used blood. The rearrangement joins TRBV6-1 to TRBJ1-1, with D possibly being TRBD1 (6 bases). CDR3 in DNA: TGTGCCAGCAGGGAGAACAGGGCGAGCGTGTTCTTT. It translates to CASRENRASVFF.